The T cell receptor (beta chain) described here comes from a study of shared clonotypes between healthy human individuals. Overall study: Sampling drew on donors who were two women and three men aged 18 to 49.

Concerning this clone: Antigen unknown.

Study findings and constraints: On the whole, naive subsets had larger estimated richness than memory subsets had.

The CDR3 covers 15 residues. The protocol was immunoSEQ multiplex PCR, while the TCRdb copy is restricted to in-frame clones and leaves out a portion. The sample records about 2 million clones, approximately 94% being singletons. Naive CD8 cells comprised CD45RO-negative, CCR7-positively selected cells, excluding terminally differentiated effector memory CD45RA+ cells. Healthy and HIV-negative, the adult donors had no recent acute infections or vaccinations. This sequence originates from a man younger than 35 in good health. Material: naive CD8+ T cells sorted from blood. The V and J genes are TRBV21-1 and TRBJ2-7; TRBD2 is the table's D call and was not checked against the DNA. TRBV21-1 is tagged as a pseudogene. The CDR3 nucleotides read TGTGCCAGCAGCAAATTTACAGGGAGGGGCTACGAGCAGTACTTC. The encoded protein is CASSKFTGRGYEQYF.